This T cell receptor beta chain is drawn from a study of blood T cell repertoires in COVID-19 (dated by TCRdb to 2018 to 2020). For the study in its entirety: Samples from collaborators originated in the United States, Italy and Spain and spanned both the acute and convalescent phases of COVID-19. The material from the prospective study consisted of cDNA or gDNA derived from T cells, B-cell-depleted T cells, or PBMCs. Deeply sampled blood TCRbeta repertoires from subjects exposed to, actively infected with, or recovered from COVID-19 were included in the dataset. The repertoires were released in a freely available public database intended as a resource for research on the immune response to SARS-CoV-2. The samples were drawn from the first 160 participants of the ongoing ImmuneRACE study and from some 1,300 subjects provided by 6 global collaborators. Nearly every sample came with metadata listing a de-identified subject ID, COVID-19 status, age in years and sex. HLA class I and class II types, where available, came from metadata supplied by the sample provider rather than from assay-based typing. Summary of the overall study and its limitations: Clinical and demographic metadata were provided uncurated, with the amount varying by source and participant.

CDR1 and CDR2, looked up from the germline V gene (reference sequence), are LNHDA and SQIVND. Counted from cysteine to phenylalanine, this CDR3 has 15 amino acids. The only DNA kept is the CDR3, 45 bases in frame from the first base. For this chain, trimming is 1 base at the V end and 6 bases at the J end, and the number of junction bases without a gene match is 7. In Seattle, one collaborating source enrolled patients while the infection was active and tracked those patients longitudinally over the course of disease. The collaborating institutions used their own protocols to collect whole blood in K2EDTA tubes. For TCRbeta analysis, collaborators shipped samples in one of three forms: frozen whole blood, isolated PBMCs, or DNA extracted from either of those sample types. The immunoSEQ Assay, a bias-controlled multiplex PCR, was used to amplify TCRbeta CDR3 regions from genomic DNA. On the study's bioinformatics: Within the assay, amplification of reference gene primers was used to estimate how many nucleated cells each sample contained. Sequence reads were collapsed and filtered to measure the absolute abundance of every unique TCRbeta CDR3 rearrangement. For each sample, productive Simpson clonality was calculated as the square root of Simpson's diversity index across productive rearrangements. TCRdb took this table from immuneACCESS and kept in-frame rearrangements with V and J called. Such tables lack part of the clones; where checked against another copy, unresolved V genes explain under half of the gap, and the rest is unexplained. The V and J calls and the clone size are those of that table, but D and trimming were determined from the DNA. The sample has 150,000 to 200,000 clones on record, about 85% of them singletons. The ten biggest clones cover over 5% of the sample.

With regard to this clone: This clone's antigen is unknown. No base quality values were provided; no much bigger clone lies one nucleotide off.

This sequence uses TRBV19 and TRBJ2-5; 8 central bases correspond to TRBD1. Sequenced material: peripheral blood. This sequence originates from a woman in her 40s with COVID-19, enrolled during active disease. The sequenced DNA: TGTGCCAGTAGTATAGCCTCGGACAGGGCGAAGACCCAGTACTTC. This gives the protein CASSIASDRAKTQYF.